The rows below give T cell receptor beta chains drawn from one sample of a study of T cell responses to AZD1222 COVID-19 vaccine. Method: immunoSEQ multiplex PCR; TCRdb's copy keeps in-frame clones and lacks some. The sample has 130,000 to 150,000 clones, about 90% seen once; the top ten hold about 2.1%. Specimen: peripheral blood, collected on day 0 of AZD1222 vaccination. The receptors were gathered from an adult in good health. Both conserved end residues are part of each CDR3. A D gene is named only where the DNA matches it firmly. Clone size appears in some rows only: once, few, many, or a class for an expanded clone.

size	D	V	J	CDR3	DNA
-	-	TRBV5-4	TRBJ1-6	CASSLRQENSPLHF	TGTGCCAGCAGCTTGAGACAGGAGAATTCACCCCTCCACTTT
-	-	TRBV5-1	TRBJ1-1	CASSLELSSDSLGAFF	TGCGCCAGCAGCTTGGAGTTATCGTCGGATTCGTTGGGGGCTTTCTTT
-	-	TRBV7-9	TRBJ1-6	CASSSTGSSPLHF	TGTGCCAGCAGCTCCACAGGGTCCTCACCCCTCCACTTT
-	-	TRBV5-1	TRBJ2-7	CASSVRPFQGTYEQYF	TGCGCCAGCAGCGTAAGACCGTTCCAGGGTACCTACGAGCAGTACTTC
-	-	TRBV10-3	TRBJ1-1	CAISRHLSDTEAFF	TGTGCCATCTCACGACACCTTTCAGACACTGAAGCTTTCTTT
-	TRBD1	TRBV5-7	TRBJ2-7	CASSINRKMTGLNEQYF	TGTGCCAGCAGCATAAACCGGAAGATGACAGGGCTGAACGAGCAGTACTTC
-	-	TRBV6-1	TRBJ2-7	CASSEYFNYEQYF	TGTGCCAGCAGTGAATACTTTAACTACGAGCAGTACTTC
-	TRBD1	TRBV4-1	TRBJ1-3	CASSQTPRGGTGMNTIYF	TGCGCCAGCAGCCAGACACCCAGGGGTGGGACAGGGATGAACACCATATATTTT
-	-	TRBV3-1/TRBV3-2	TRBJ1-1	CASSQDSEITEAFF	TGTGCCAGCAGCCAAGATTCAGAAATCACTGAAGCTTTCTTT
-	-	TRBV6-2/TRBV6-3	TRBJ2-7	CASSYVWGGEQYF	TGTGCCAGCAGTTACGTATGGGGCGGCGAGCAGTACTTC
-	-	TRBV19	TRBJ1-1	CASRIQGGTEAFF	TGTGCCAGTAGAATACAGGGTGGAACTGAAGCTTTCTTT
-	TRBD1	TRBV18	TRBJ1-1	CASSHRQGADTEAFF	TGTGCCAGCTCACACCGACAGGGGGCGGACACTGAAGCTTTCTTT
-	TRBD1	TRBV9	TRBJ2-2	CASSVARTGERRELFF	TGTGCCAGCAGCGTAGCACGGACAGGGGAGCGAAGGGAGCTGTTTTTT
few	TRBD1	TRBV4-2	TRBJ1-4	CASRHAGTGGPGELFF	TGTGCCAGCAGACACGCCGGGACAGGGGGCCCGGGGGAACTGTTTTTT
-	-	TRBV6-5	TRBJ1-1	CASSYGGAVTEAFF	TGTGCCAGCAGTTACGGGGGGGCTGTCACTGAAGCTTTCTTT
-	-	TRBV4-1	TRBJ2-5	CASSQDPSAKETQYF	TGCGCCAGCAGCCAAGATCCGTCCGCAAAAGAGACCCAGTACTTC
few	-	TRBV7-9	TRBJ2-7	CASSLGGPFYEQYF	TGTGCCAGCAGCTTAGGCGGGCCCTTCTACGAGCAGTACTTC
-	-	TRBV6-5	TRBJ2-3	CASSRSTDTQYF	TGTGCCAGCAGCAGGAGCACAGATACGCAGTATTTT
-	-	TRBV5-4	TRBJ2-3	CASSLRGRSTDTQYF	TGTGCCAGCAGCTTGCGCGGCAGGAGCACAGATACGCAGTATTTT
-	-	TRBV7-9	TRBJ2-3	CARRGSPTDTQYF	TGTGCCAGAAGGGGGAGTCCAACAGATACGCAGTATTTT
-	-	TRBV5-1	TRBJ1-5	CASSRDTNQPQHF	TGCGCCAGCAGCCGGGACACCAATCAGCCCCAGCATTTT
-	-	TRBV10-2	TRBJ2-1	CASSEHGTYNEQFF	TGCGCCAGCAGTGAGCACGGTACCTACAATGAGCAGTTCTTC
-	-	TRBV5-1	TRBJ2-7	CASSLDWGFYEQYF	TGCGCCAGCAGCTTGGATTGGGGGTTCTACGAGCAGTACTTC
-	-	TRBV5-4	TRBJ2-3	CASSSGTASSTDTQYF	TGTGCCAGCAGCTCGGGGACGGCATCTAGCACAGATACGCAGTATTTT
-	TRBD2	TRBV2	TRBJ2-3	CARPSVAGTDTQYF	TGTGCCAGGCCCTCGGTAGCGGGGACAGATACGCAGTATTTT
-	TRBD1	TRBV24-1	TRBJ2-5	CATSPRQGGETQYF	TGTGCCACCAGCCCCCGACAGGGTGGAGAGACCCAGTACTTC
few	-	TRBV3-1/TRBV3-2	TRBJ1-5	CASSQGTPQGNQPQHF	TGTGCCAGCAGCCAAGGGACCCCCCAGGGCAATCAGCCCCAGCATTTT
-	TRBD1	TRBV25-1	TRBJ2-5	CASSESLTGVFLETQYF	TGTGCCAGCAGTGAATCCCTGACAGGGGTCTTTTTAGAGACCCAGTACTTC
-	-	TRBV7-9	TRBJ1-1	CASNRYSTRETEAFF	TGTGCCAGCAACCGCTACTCGACCCGGGAGACTGAAGCTTTCTTT
-	-	TRBV27	TRBJ1-2	CASSPPGGGYTF	TGTGCCAGCAGTCCCCCGGGGGGTGGCTACACCTTC
-	TRBD2	TRBV10-1	TRBJ2-7	CASSVRGSGVYEQYF	TGCGCCAGCAGCGTCCGTGGTAGCGGGGTCTACGAGCAGTACTTC
-	-	TRBV6-2/TRBV6-3	TRBJ1-4	CASSGGNEKLFF	TGTGCCAGCAGTGGCGGTAATGAAAAACTGTTTTTT
-	-	TRBV10-3	TRBJ2-3	CAISEPTGTYLGDTQYF	TGTGCCATCAGTGAGCCGACCGGGACGTACCTCGGAGATACGCAGTATTTT
-	-	TRBV7-3	TRBJ2-5	CASSLLGGPQETQYF	TGTGCCAGCAGCTTATTGGGGGGACCTCAAGAGACCCAGTACTTC
-	-	TRBV19	TRBJ2-1	CASRAGQRSSYNEQFF	TGTGCCAGTAGGGCGGGACAGAGGAGCTCCTACAATGAGCAGTTCTTC
few	-	TRBV7-2	TRBJ1-3	CASSLMRSGTGNTIYF	TGTGCCAGCAGCTTGATGAGGTCCGGTACCGGAAACACCATATATTTT
-	-	TRBV16	TRBJ2-2	CASSQSGLENTGELFF	TGTGCCAGCAGCCAATCCGGGCTAGAGAACACCGGGGAGCTGTTTTTT
-	-	TRBV11-3	TRBJ2-5	CASSFGQTETQYF	TGTGCCAGCAGCTTCGGACAGACAGAGACCCAGTACTTC
-	-	TRBV21-1	TRBJ2-7	CASSARQGKVSLYEQYF	TGTGCCAGCAGCGCCCGACAGGGTAAGGTCTCTCTCTACGAGCAGTACTTC
-	TRBD1	TRBV7-9	TRBJ2-1	CASSDRGYNEQFF	TGTGCCAGCAGCGACAGGGGGTACAATGAGCAGTTCTTC
-	TRBD1	TRBV7-2	TRBJ1-2	CASSLARGGNYGYTF	TGTGCCAGCAGCTTAGCCAGGGGGGGGAACTATGGCTACACCTTC
-	-	TRBV6-5	TRBJ1-6	CASSYRSYNSPLHF	TGTGCCAGCAGTTACAGATCCTATAATTCACCCCTCCACTTT
-	-	TRBV7-9	TRBJ2-7	CASSKGAYEQYF	TGTGCCAGCAGTAAAGGGGCTTACGAGCAGTACTTC
-	-	TRBV1	TRBJ2-7	CTSSQGGTGAYPYEQYF	TGCACCAGCAGCCAAGGTGGGACAGGGGCCTATCCCTACGAGCAGTACTTC